The 30 T cell receptor beta chains below all came from one sample that was sequenced in a study of shared clonotypes between healthy human individuals. This table comes from immunoSEQ multiplex PCR, and its TCRdb copy is limited to in-frame clones, with some not included. The table has about 700,000 clones, roughly 94% seen once. Naive-designated CD8 cells lacked CD45RO, were positively enriched for CCR7, and omitted terminally differentiated effector memory CD45RA+ cells. The sample consisted of naive CD8+ T cells sorted from blood. These receptor sequences come from a man aged 25 to 40 in good health.

The rearrangement joins TRBV5-6 to TRBJ2-1; D remains ambiguous. The CDR3 sequence is 16 residues long. CDR1 is SGHDT, CDR2 YYEEEE, per germline. Trimming shortened V by 3 bases and J by 0 bases, and 13 bases separated the two germline ends. The CDR3 coding sequence is TGTGCCAGCAGCTATCCGAGCTACGGCTCCTACAATGAGCAGTTCTTC. Protein product: CASSYPSYGSYNEQFF.

The gene calls are TRBV5-1 and TRBJ2-1; 9 bases map to TRBD2. This CDR3 has 15 residues. Germline V gene data show CDR1 as SGHRS and CDR2 as YFSETQ. V gave up 3 bases and J gave up 12 bases; unmatched junction bases: 13. The CDR3 DNA sequence: TGCGCCAGCAGCTGGCTAGCGGGGCCCAATTTGGTGCAGTTCTTC. Amino acids: CASSWLAGPNLVQFF.

This chain joins TRBV2 and TRBJ1-4; D remains unclear. Trimming cost V 8 bases and J 0 bases, with 10 bases left between them. Germline CDR1 is SNHLY and CDR2 is FYNNEI. The CDR3 extends over 14 amino acids. This CDR3 is CASSTASTNEKLFF. In DNA, the CDR3 is TGTGCCAGCTCTACAGCCTCAACTAATGAAAAACTGTTTTTT.

The CDR3 sequence: CASSLDAGREATDTQYF. CDR3 coding DNA: TGTGCCAGCAGCTTAGACGCCGGGAGGGAAGCGACAGATACGCAGTATTTT. This chain connects TRBV7-2 to TRBJ2-3; 8 nucleotides align to TRBD2. CDR3 length: 17 amino acids. J gave up 3 bases and V 1 base, and 9 bases lay outside the gene matches. Germline V lookup: CDR1 SGHTA, CDR2 FQGNSA.

The chain couples TRBV10-1 to TRBJ2-1; 9 bases match TRBD1. With 2 bases clipped from V and 6 bases from J, the junction kept 11 bases outside the gene matches. Germline values: CDR1 WNHNN, CDR2 SYGVQD (reference sequence). The CDR3 has 17 residues. For the CDR3, the DNA is TGCGCCAGCAGTGAGACAGGGACAGGGCATGCCCCCAATGAGCAGTTCTTC. Amino acid sequence: CASSETGTGHAPNEQFF.

This clone was recorded once. V usage is TRBV6-5 and J usage is TRBJ1-4; 7 bases map to TRBD1. J gave up 4 bases and V 0 bases, and 5 bases lay outside the gene matches. The CDR3 has 16 amino acids. Germline assignment: CDR1 MNHEY and CDR2 SVGAGI. The CDR3 spells CASSYSTAGGNEKLFF. In DNA form, the CDR3 reads TGTGCCAGCAGTTACTCGACAGCAGGGGGTAATGAAAAACTGTTTTTT.

A word on this clone: The same CDR3 can be traced to other DNA sequences in this sample. The chain joins TRBV28 to TRBJ2-7; D perhaps matches TRBD2 (6 bases). Germline CDR1 and CDR2: MDHEN and SYDVKM. Trimming shortened V by 3 bases and J by 0 bases, and 9 bases separated the two germline ends. CDR3 length: 14 residues. Here the CDR3 DNA reads TGTGCCAGCAGTTTGGGAGGCAACTCCTACGAGCAGTACTTC. It translates to CASSLGGNSYEQYF.

The chain's CDR3 is CAISDPASSYNEQFF. The CDR3 bases are TGTGCCATCAGTGACCCGGCGAGCTCCTACAATGAGCAGTTCTTC. The chain couples TRBV10-3 to TRBJ2-1; D is undetermined. The germline gives CDR1 ENHRY, CDR2 SYGVKD. The CDR3 contains 15 residues. V was clipped by 3 bases and J by 0 bases, with 9 bases between them.

The chain has TRBV5-8 and TRBJ1-5; no firm D call. This CDR3 has 15 residues. CDR1 and CDR2 from the germline V gene are SGHTS and YDEGEE. Trimming removed 4 bases at V and 0 bases at J, with 11 bases between. In DNA form, the CDR3 reads TGTGCCAGCAGCCCAGTATTCGCTAGCAATCAGCCCCAGCATTTT. Its translation is CASSPVFASNQPQHF.

V usage is TRBV7-3 and J usage is TRBJ1-1, with 11 bases aligning to TRBD1. The CDR3 spans 16 residues. In germline, CDR1 is SGHTA, CDR2 FQGTGA. J gave up 4 bases and V 3 bases, and 7 bases lay outside the gene matches. The CDR3 reads CASSLTGTGGTTEAFF. DNA of the CDR3: TGTGCCAGCAGCTTGACCGGGACAGGGGGGACCACTGAAGCTTTCTTT. The full variable domain, its missing parts supplied by reference TRBV7-3 and TRBJ1-1, is GAGVSQTPSNKVTEKGKYVELRCDPISGHTALYWYRQSLGQGPEFLIYFQGTGAADDSGLPNDRFFAVRPEGSVSTLKIQRTERGDSAVYLCASSLTGTGGTTEAFFGQGTRLTVV.

The chain is built from TRBV19 and TRBJ2-6; a possible D gene is TRBD2 (5 bases). The CDR3 spans 15 residues. Per the germline V gene, CDR1 is LNHDA and CDR2 is SQIVND (reference sequence). V dropped 7 bases and J dropped 0 bases, with 10 bases sitting between them. The CDR3: CASTIGVSGANVLTF. In nucleotides, the CDR3 is TGTGCCAGTACCATCGGGGTCTCTGGGGCCAACGTCCTGACTTTC. Variable domain in full (rest from reference TRBV19 and TRBJ2-6): DGGITQSPKYLFRKEGQNVTLSCEQNLNHDAMYWYRQDPGQGLRLIYYSQIVNDFQKGDIAEGYSVSREKKESFPLTVTSAQKNPTAFYLCASTIGVSGANVLTFGAGSRLTVL.

CDR3 in amino acids: CATLRQGGWKTQYF. The CDR3 nucleotides read TGTGCCACCCTCAGACAGGGGGGGTGGAAGACCCAGTACTTC. V usage is TRBV2 and J usage is TRBJ2-5, with 9 bases fitting TRBD1. From germline, CDR1 is SNHLY and CDR2 FYNNEI. Trimming at V came to 10 bases and at J to 6 bases, leaving 12 bases not matched to a gene. The CDR3 length is 14 residues.

This rearrangement joins TRBV25-1 to TRBJ1-5; D gene ambiguous. Germline values: CDR1 MGHDK, CDR2 SYGVNS. This CDR3 contains 14 residues. V lost 7 bases, J lost 2 bases, and 12 bases lay in between. CDR3 coding DNA: TGTGCCAGCATTTCCCAGCCACGCAATCAGCCCCAGCATTTT. Protein: CASISQPRNQPQHF.

V gene TRBV19 combines with J gene TRBJ1-1; D possibly corresponds to TRBD1 (5 bases). The CDR3 is 13 residues long. CDR1 is LNHDA and CDR2 is SQIVND in the germline V gene (reference sequence). V lost 7 bases and J 4 bases, leaving 13 bases between the germline ends. CDR3 bases: TGTGCCAGTACCCCGGGAGGGGCCACTGAAGCTTTCTTT. This translates into CASTPGGATEAFF.

The rearrangement links TRBV6-5 to TRBJ2-7, with D possibly being TRBD2 (6 bases). Germline loops: CDR1 MNHEY, CDR2 SVGAGI. V lost 2 bases, J lost 1 base, and 6 bases lay in between. The CDR3 spans 13 residues. CDR3 DNA: TGTGCCAGCAGTTACGCGGGATCCTACGAGCAGTACTTC. Encoded protein: CASSYAGSYEQYF.

The chain recombines TRBV7-2 with TRBJ2-7; D call uncertain. Trimming removed 5 bases from V and 4 bases from J, with 18 bases in between. The CDR3 length is 15 residues. Germline V gives CDR1 SGHTA, CDR2 FQGNSA. The CDR3 sequence is CASSLIPHGRYEQYF. DNA of the CDR3: TGTGCCAGCAGCCTTATCCCCCACGGCAGATACGAGCAGTACTTC.

Points on this clone: The junction does not match germline at one end; this may be a read error. The chain links TRBV29-1 to TRBJ1-2; D is perhaps TRBD1 (5 bases). The CDR3 consists of 9 residues. Per germline, CDR1 SQVTM and CDR2 ANQGSEA. This CDR3 reads CSVDPRDPF. The CDR3 coding sequence is TGCAGCGTTGATCCCAGGGATCCCTTC.

This sequence joins TRBV18 and TRBJ1-3, with TRBD1 matching 8 bases. Germline V gives CDR1 KGHSH, CDR2 LQKENI. V lost 4 bases, J lost 0 bases, and 2 bases stayed unmatched. This CDR3 has 15 residues. The CDR3 sequence: CASSHDRGSGNTIYF. The CDR3 DNA reads TGTGCCAGCTCACATGACAGGGGCTCTGGAAACACCATATATTTT.

The CDR3 spells CATKDGTHYEQYF. As DNA, the CDR3 is TGTGCCACCAAGGACGGGACCCACTACGAGCAGTACTTC. The chain combines TRBV28 with TRBJ2-7; the D call may be TRBD1 or TRBD2 (5 bases each). The CDR3 is made up of 13 amino acids. Germline CDR1 MDHEN, CDR2 SYDVKM. Trimming removed 10 bases from V and 3 bases from J, with 16 bases in between. Filled out from reference TRBV28 and TRBJ2-7, the complete variable domain reads DVKVTQSSRYLVKRTGEKVFLECVQDMDHENMFWYRQDPGLGLRLIYFSYDVKMKEKGDIPEGYSVSREKKERFSLILESASTNQTSMYLCATKDGTHYEQYFGPGTRLTVT.

V is TRBV5-8 and J is TRBJ2-3; tentative D call: TRBD2 (5 bases). The CDR3 has 15 amino acids. With 0 bases removed from V and 1 base from J, the gap between germline ends came to 9 bases. Germline CDR1 reads SGHTS; CDR2 reads YDEGEE. The CDR3 protein is CASSLGLAGTDTQYF. The DNA for the CDR3 is TGTGCCAGCAGCTTGGGGCTAGCAGGCACAGATACGCAGTATTTT.

The chain employs TRBV5-4 and TRBJ2-1; 8 bases map to TRBD2. The germline gives CDR1 SGHNT, CDR2 YYREEE (reference sequence). The CDR3 extends over 17 amino acids. V was pared by 0 bases and J by 0 bases, with 5 bases of the junction left unmatched. The CDR3 here is CASSLARAGGSYNEQFF. The CDR3 bases are TGTGCCAGCAGCTTGGCCAGGGCGGGGGGCTCCTACAATGAGCAGTTCTTC.

The rearrangement joins TRBV7-9 to TRBJ2-3; D may correspond to TRBD1 or TRBD2 (6 bases each). V dropped 5 bases and J dropped 4 bases, with 13 bases sitting between them. This CDR3 is built from 14 residues. Germline V gene data show CDR1 as SEHNR and CDR2 as FQNEAQ (reference sequence). The CDR3 DNA is TGTGCCAGCAGCCGACAGGAGCGGGCAGATACGCAGTATTTT. This translates into CASSRQERADTQYF.

This clone has a count of ten or more. In the same sample, other DNA sequences code for this CDR3. The chain links TRBV11-2 to TRBJ2-3; possibly TRBD1 or TRBD2 for D (5 bases each). The germline gives CDR1 SGHAT, CDR2 FQNNGV. Trimming took off 1 base at V and 6 bases at J, with 5 bases between the two ends. This CDR3 contains 12 residues. The DNA for the CDR3 is TGTGCCAGCAGCTTAGGGGGGGATACGCAGTATTTT. Its protein is CASSLGGDTQYF.

The chain employs TRBV27 and TRBJ2-7; 8 bases line up with TRBD1. The CDR3 is 16 residues long. From germline, CDR1 is MNHEY and CDR2 SMNVEV (reference sequence). The junction had 7 bases not matched to a gene; V was cut back by 3 bases and J by 0 bases. The CDR3 sequence: CASSFFGQGSSYEQYF. The CDR3 nucleotides read TGTGCCAGCAGTTTCTTCGGACAGGGTTCCTCCTACGAGCAGTACTTC.

The rearrangement links TRBV27 to TRBJ1-5, with 8 bases that match TRBD1. The length of the CDR3 is 13 residues. Trimming cost V 8 bases and J 3 bases; bases outside gene matches: 3. Germline CDR1 and CDR2: MNHEY and SMNVEV (reference sequence). CDR3 in DNA: TGTGCCAGCGGACAGGGTCACAATCAGCCCCAGCATTTT. It specifies CASGQGHNQPQHF.

CDR3 in DNA: TGCAGCGTTGACGGGCTAGGGGCCGAGGAGACCCAGTACTTC. Translated, it gives CSVDGLGAEETQYF. The V call is TRBV29-1, the J call TRBJ2-5, with D possibly TRBD1 on 5 matching bases. CDR1 is SQVTM, CDR2 ANQGSEA, per germline. The ends were cut back, 3 bases at V and 5 bases at J, with 16 bases in the middle. This CDR3 spans 14 amino acids. Full variable domain (rest looked up from reference TRBV29-1 and TRBJ2-5): SAVISQKPSRDICQRGTSLTIQCQVDSQVTMMFWYRQQPGQSLTLIATANQGSEATYESGFVIDKFPISRPNLTFSTLTVSNMSPEDSSIYLCSVDGLGAEETQYFGPGTRLLVL.

This clone was seen more than once but under ten times. Other DNA variants within this sample encode the same CDR3. The rearrangement links TRBV6-5 to TRBJ1-1; tentative D call: TRBD1 (6 bases). The CDR3 is made up of 13 amino acids. Germline V CDR1 and CDR2: MNHEY, SVGAGI. Trimming shortened V by 2 bases and J by 5 bases, and 9 bases separated the two germline ends. As DNA, the CDR3 is TGTGCCAGCAGTTACAAAGGGGGGACTGAAGCTTTCTTT. As protein: CASSYKGGTEAFF.

The chain carries TRBV6-1 and TRBJ1-5; 7 nucleotides match TRBD1. This CDR3 has 17 residues. Germline V CDR1 and CDR2: MNHNS, SASEGT. V lost 2 bases and J lost 0; bases outside the gene matches: 7. The CDR3 protein is CASSENRGDYSNQPQHF. Here the CDR3 DNA reads TGTGCCAGCAGTGAAAACAGGGGAGACTATAGCAATCAGCCCCAGCATTTT.

This sequence joins TRBV27 and TRBJ2-6; no clear D gene. Trimming shortened V by 4 bases and J by 0 bases, and 10 bases separated the two germline ends. Germline V gene data show CDR1 as MNHEY and CDR2 as SMNVEV (reference sequence). The CDR3 is 16 residues long. CDR3 sequence (DNA): TGTGCCAGCAGTTCAATGAGCTCCTCTGGGGCCAACGTCCTGACTTTC. This translates into CASSSMSSSGANVLTF.

The chain is built from TRBV5-1 and TRBJ2-5; TRBD2 matches 7 bases. V lost 4 bases, J lost 4 bases, and 10 bases stayed unmatched. Germline values: CDR1 SGHRS, CDR2 YFSETQ. The CDR3 runs 15 residues. CDR3 residues: CASSPSGTTGETQYF. CDR3 coding DNA: TGCGCCAGCAGCCCCTCCGGGACTACTGGAGAGACCCAGTACTTC.